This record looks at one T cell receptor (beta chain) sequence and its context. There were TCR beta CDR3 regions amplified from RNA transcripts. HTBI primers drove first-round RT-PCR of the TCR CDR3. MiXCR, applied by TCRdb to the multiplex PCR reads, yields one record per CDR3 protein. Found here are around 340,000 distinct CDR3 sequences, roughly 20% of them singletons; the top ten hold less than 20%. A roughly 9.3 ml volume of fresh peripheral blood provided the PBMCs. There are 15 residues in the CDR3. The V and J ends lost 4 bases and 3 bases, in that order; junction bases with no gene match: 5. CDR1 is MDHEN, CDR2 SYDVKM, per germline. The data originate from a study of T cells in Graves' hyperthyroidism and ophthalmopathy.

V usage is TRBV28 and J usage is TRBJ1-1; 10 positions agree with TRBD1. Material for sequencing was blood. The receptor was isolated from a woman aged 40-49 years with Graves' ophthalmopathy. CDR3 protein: CASSSPGTGDTEAFF. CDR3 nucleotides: TGTGCCAGCAGTTCACCCGGGACAGGGGACACTGAAGCTTTCTTT.